The 26 T cell receptor beta chains below come from one sample, sequenced in a study of cytomegalovirus exposure and HLA in healthy donors. PCR employed 60 Vbeta and 13 Jbeta primers. Repertoires were generated with immunoSEQ multiplex PCR, while TCRdb's copy carries only in-frame clones and drops some. The sample contains approximately 150,000 clones, approximately 9% of which appear only once. The sample consisted of PBMCs. Receptors were obtained from a male donor in good health and CMV-seronegative.

The chain has TRBV7-2 and TRBJ2-7; D might be TRBD2 (6 bases). The CDR3 extends over 14 amino acids. CDR1 SGHTA and CDR2 FQGNSA come from the germline V gene. V lost 0 bases and J 3 bases, leaving 9 bases between the germline ends. The CDR3 here is CASSLASGDYEQYF. The CDR3 DNA is TGTGCCAGCAGCTTAGCGTCGGGGGACTACGAGCAGTACTTC.

This chain joins TRBV6-1 and TRBJ2-7, with 9 positions matching TRBD1. Germline trimming cut 5 bases from V and 5 bases from J; bases unmatched to any gene: 7. The germline V gene encodes CDR1 MNHNS and CDR2 SASEGT. This CDR3 contains 14 residues. CDR3 region: CASSRQGDLDEQYF. The CDR3, as DNA: TGTGCCAGCAGTAGACAGGGGGATCTCGACGAGCAGTACTTC.

This clone was observed a handful of times. The chain uses TRBV29-1 and TRBJ1-2; the match to TRBD1 covers 12 bases. The V gene end was trimmed by 7 bases and the J gene end by 4 bases; junction bases not matched to a gene: 16. The length of the CDR3 is 17 residues. Germline CDR1 SQVTM, CDR2 ANQGSEA. The CDR3, as DNA: TGCAGCGGTGGGGGGTACCGGGACAGGGGGCTGGTCTATGGCTACACCTTC. It yields the protein CSGGGYRDRGLVYGYTF.

This clone showed up just a few times. The rearrangement links TRBV4-1 to TRBJ2-1; D perhaps matches TRBD2 (6 bases). This CDR3 comprises 16 residues. Trimming cost V 2 bases and J 2 bases, with 13 bases left between them. CDR1 is MGHRA, CDR2 YSYEKL, per germline. The CDR3 DNA sequence: TGCGCCAGCAGCCAACCGCTGGGGGGTGCCTACAATGAGCAGTTCTTC. Translated: CASSQPLGGAYNEQFF.

The J gene is TRBJ1-1, the V gene TRBV6-1; 9 bases are a match to TRBD1. V was pared by 6 bases and J by 3 bases, with 8 bases of the junction left unmatched. This CDR3 comprises 15 residues. Germline CDR1 and CDR2: MNHNS and SASEGT. Here the CDR3 DNA reads TGTGCCAGCAGGGGACAGGGTGCGAGATACACTGAAGCTTTCTTT. This encodes CASRGQGARYTEAFF.

The rearrangement links TRBV11-2 to TRBJ1-1; tentative D call: TRBD1 (6 bases). Germline assignment: CDR1 SGHAT and CDR2 FQNNGV. This CDR3 comprises 16 residues. Trimming took off 6 bases at V and 2 bases at J, with 19 bases between the two ends. CDR3 bases: TGTGCCAGCAGACAATTATCCAGGACAGATAACACTGAAGCTTTCTTT. Translation: CASRQLSRTDNTEAFF.

This clone has more than one count but fewer than ten. The genes are TRBV28 and TRBJ1-1; no reliable D call. Germline V CDR1 and CDR2: MDHEN, SYDVKM. The CDR3 consists of 14 residues. With 5 bases removed from V and 5 bases from J, the gap between germline ends came to 15 bases. The CDR3 region is CASSPSSVRTEAFF. The CDR3 coding sequence is TGTGCCAGCAGTCCGTCGTCTGTCAGGACTGAAGCTTTCTTT.

V is TRBV28 and J is TRBJ1-5, with D uncertain. Germline V gene lookup returns CDR1 MDHEN and CDR2 SYDVKM. Trimming took 6 bases from V and 2 from J, leaving 8 bases between them. The CDR3 runs to 13 residues. The CDR3 region has the DNA TGTGCCAGCAGAAATCGGGGCAATCAGCCCCAGCATTTT. Protein: CASRNRGNQPQHF.

This clone has just a few counts. V and J are TRBV19 and TRBJ2-7; 8 bases align to TRBD1. Germline lookup yields CDR1 LNHDA and CDR2 SQIVND (reference sequence). The CDR3 is 14 amino acids. The trim removed 3 bases at V and 1 base at J, leaving 2 bases unmatched. In DNA, the CDR3 is TGTGCCAGTAGTATCGACAGGGGATCCTACGAGCAGTACTTC. As protein: CASSIDRGSYEQYF.

About this clone itself: Within the sample, other DNA sequences also encode this same CDR3. This chain uses TRBV7-8 with TRBJ2-5, with D maybe TRBD2 (5 bases). Per the germline V gene, CDR1 is SGHVS and CDR2 is FQNEAQ. Between the trimmed V and J ends, which lost 1 base and 11 bases, there was a span of 8 bases. This CDR3 has 11 amino acids. The CDR3 spells CASSLVGEQYF. CDR3 in DNA: TGTGCCAGCAGCTTAGTCGGGGAACAGTACTTC.

The CDR3 spells CASSQDRGPSYNEQFF. The CDR3 DNA sequence: TGCGCCAGCAGCCAAGATCGAGGTCCCTCCTACAATGAGCAGTTCTTC. The V call is TRBV4-3, the J call TRBJ2-1; unclear D gene. The CDR3 runs to 16 residues. The V end lost 0 bases, the J end lost 0 bases, and 9 bases lay between the germline ends. Germline V gene lookup returns CDR1 LGHNA and CDR2 YSLEER.

This clone turned up a few times. The chain couples TRBV28 to TRBJ2-2; TRBD1 aligns across 10 bases. Germline CDR1 MDHEN, CDR2 SYDVKM. The CDR3 sequence is 16 residues long. Trimming removed 4 bases from V and 4 bases from J; junction bases left unmatched: 6. The CDR3: CASSSWDRGTTGELFF. CDR3 in DNA: TGTGCCAGCAGTTCCTGGGACAGGGGAACCACCGGGGAGCTGTTTTTT.

This clone has more than one count but fewer than ten. The chain couples TRBV4-3 to TRBJ2-1; D remains ambiguous. The length of the CDR3 is 14 residues. Between the trimmed V and J ends, which lost 1 base and 2 bases, there was a span of 6 bases. Germline loops: CDR1 LGHNA, CDR2 YSLEER. Here the CDR3 reads CASSQVATYNEQFF. The CDR3 coding sequence is TGCGCCAGCAGCCAAGTAGCCACCTACAATGAGCAGTTCTTC.

This clone was recorded a few times. The chain combines TRBV5-1 with TRBJ1-1, with 9 positions matching TRBD1. J was trimmed by 3 bases and V by 3 bases; bases with no gene match: 3. Looked up from germline, CDR1 is SGHRS and CDR2 is YFSETQ. The CDR3 sequence is 14 residues long. CDR3 protein: CASSSRTGDTEAFF. CDR3 nucleotides: TGCGCCAGCAGCTCCAGGACAGGGGACACTGAAGCTTTCTTT.

The chain joins TRBV6-5 to TRBJ1-1, with 9 bases aligning to TRBD1. CDR3 length: 13 residues. Germline assignment: CDR1 MNHEY and CDR2 SVGAGI. V shed 6 bases, J shed 4 bases, and the junction held 3 bases outside the gene matches. CDR3 bases: TGTGCCAGCAGGGGACAGGGAGTCACTGAAGCTTTCTTT. Its protein product is CASRGQGVTEAFF.

This clone was picked up a small number of times. This chain connects TRBV9 to TRBJ2-3; the match to TRBD2 covers 11 bases. The trim removed 2 bases at V and 2 bases at J, leaving 4 bases unmatched. There are 16 residues in the CDR3. Looked up from germline, CDR1 is SGDLS and CDR2 is YYNGEE. The chain's CDR3 is CASSVSGRALTDTQYF. The DNA for the CDR3 is TGTGCCAGCAGCGTTAGCGGGAGGGCCCTCACAGATACGCAGTATTTT.

The chain joins TRBV4-1 to TRBJ1-2; TRBD1 matches 7 bases. V lost 1 base and J lost 6; bases outside the gene matches: 8. Germline V gene data show CDR1 as MGHRA and CDR2 as YSYEKL. The CDR3 spans 15 residues. CDR3 nucleotide sequence: TGCGCCAGCAGCCAAGGGGCGACAGGGACCGATGGCTACACCTTC. Translating gives CASSQGATGTDGYTF.

This clone was counted only a few times. V usage is TRBV30 and J usage is TRBJ1-2; 8 nucleotides line up with TRBD1. The germline V gene has CDR1 GTSNPN and CDR2 SVGIG (reference sequence). This CDR3 has 12 amino acids. J lost 6 bases, V lost 5 bases, and 5 bases had no gene match. In nucleotides, the CDR3 is TGTGCCTGGGAGCAGGGGGCGAATGGCTACACCTTC. Its protein is CAWEQGANGYTF.

A remark on this clone: One junction end does not reproduce the germline sequence, and a read error may be involved. This chain joins TRBV7-7 and TRBJ2-5; TRBD2 might be the D (5 bases). In germline, CDR1 is SSHAT, CDR2 FNYEAQ (reference sequence). The CDR3 has 15 amino acids. This CDR3 is CASSLLRGNHETQYF. The DNA of the CDR3 is TGTGCTAGCAGCTTATTGAGAGGGAATCACGAGACCCAGTACTTC. The whole variable domain, remainder taken from reference TRBV7-7 and TRBJ2-5, is GAGVSQSPRYKVTKRGQDVTLRCDPISSHATLYWYQQALGQGPEFLTYFNYEAQPDKSGLPSDRFSAERPEGSISTLTIQRTEQRDSAMYRCASSLLRGNHETQYFGPGTRLLVL.

The chain joins TRBV11-3 to TRBJ2-1; TRBD2 agrees at 15 bases. Trimming removed 5 bases from V and 7 bases from J; junction bases left unmatched: 6. The germline V gene has CDR1 SGHNT and CDR2 YENEEA. The CDR3 has 16 amino acids. DNA for the CDR3: TGTGCCAGCAGCCCCCGGACTAGCGGGAGGGGAAATGAGCAGTTCTTC. It is translated as CASSPRTSGRGNEQFF. The full variable domain, with the rest looked up from reference TRBV11-3 and TRBJ2-1, is EAGVVQSPRYKIIEKKQPVAFWCNPISGHNTLYWYLQNLGQGPELLIRYENEEAVDDSQLPKDRFSAERLKGVDSTLKIQPAELGDSAVYLCASSPRTSGRGNEQFFGPGTRLTVL.

This clone was counted only a few times. An end of the junction differs from the germline gene, which may be a read error. The CDR3 DNA reads as TGTGCCTGCTCACCCCGGGAGGGGAACACTGAAGCTTTCTTT. It encodes CACSPREGNTEAFF. V is TRBV18 and J is TRBJ1-1, with D unresolved. The V gene's germline CDR1 is KGHSH and CDR2 LQKENI. This CDR3 spans 14 amino acids. Complete variable domain (other parts from reference TRBV18 and TRBJ1-1): NAGVMQNPRHLVRRRGQEARLRCSPMKGHSHVYWYRQLPEEGLKFMVYLQKENIIDESGMPKERFSAEFPKEGPSILRIQQVVRGDSAAYFCACSPREGNTEAFFGQGTRLTVV.

This clone turned up a few times. CDR3 residues: CASSPRPGYIAEAFF. In DNA form, the CDR3 reads TGTGCCAGCAGCCCAAGGCCGGGGTATATCGCTGAAGCTTTCTTT. The J gene is TRBJ1-1, the V gene TRBV7-3, with unresolved D. This CDR3 has 15 residues. Trimming stripped 5 bases from V and 6 bases from J, with 19 bases between. Germline-derived CDR1 and CDR2 are SGHTA and FQGTGA.

V and J are TRBV9 and TRBJ2-1, with 7 nucleotides matching TRBD2. Germline CDR1 SGDLS, CDR2 YYNGEE. The CDR3 is made up of 14 amino acids. The J segment lost 7 bases and the V segment lost 4 bases, leaving 8 bases of the junction unmatched. The CDR3 DNA is TGTGCCAGCAGCTCGGGGGAGGGAGGGAATGAGCAGTTCTTC. Protein sequence: CASSSGEGGNEQFF. Combining the CDR3 with reference TRBV9 and TRBJ2-1 gives the whole variable domain DSGVTQTPKHLITATGQRVTLRCSPRSGDLSVYWYQQSLDQGLQFLIQYYNGEERAKGNILERFSAQQFPDLHSELNLSSLELGDSALYFCASSSGEGGNEQFFGPGTRLTVL.

The rearrangement links TRBV9 to TRBJ1-2; a possible D gene is TRBD1 (5 bases). From germline, CDR1 is SGDLS and CDR2 YYNGEE. The CDR3 loop spans 14 amino acids. V was cut by 0 bases and J by 2 bases, with 8 bases left in between. CDR3 in amino acids: CASSVAQGNYGYTF. The CDR3, as DNA: TGTGCCAGCAGCGTAGCGCAGGGAAACTATGGCTACACCTTC. Using reference TRBV9 and TRBJ1-2 for the parts outside the CDR3, the full variable domain is DSGVTQTPKHLITATGQRVTLRCSPRSGDLSVYWYQQSLDQGLQFLIQYYNGEERAKGNILERFSAQQFPDLHSELNLSSLELGDSALYFCASSVAQGNYGYTFGSGTRLTVV.

V is TRBV7-8 and J is TRBJ2-7; 8 positions match TRBD1. J lost 2 bases, V lost 0 bases, and 6 bases had no gene match. The CDR3 covers 16 residues. Germline V gives CDR1 SGHVS, CDR2 FQNEAQ. The CDR3 DNA sequence: TGTGCCAGCAGCTTAGCGACAGGGGATTCCCCCTACGAGCAGTACTTC. Protein sequence: CASSLATGDSPYEQYF.

J is TRBJ1-2 and V is TRBV7-2; D ambiguous. Germline V gene data show CDR1 as SGHTA and CDR2 as FQGNSA. The CDR3 runs 16 residues. V dropped 1 base and J dropped 7 bases, with 19 bases sitting between them. CDR3 sequence reads: CASSLDGILTPIGYTF. The CDR3 DNA reads as TGTGCCAGCAGCTTAGACGGGATTCTTACTCCTATTGGCTACACCTTC.